These T cell receptor beta chains were read from a single sample in a study of cytomegalovirus exposure and HLA in healthy donors. Only in-frame clones appear in the TCRdb table, and some are missing; sequencing was by immunoSEQ multiplex PCR. The sample includes roughly 84,000 clones, approximately 90% of them seen just once. Sequenced input: PBMCs. These receptors all stem from a man aged 30 to 39 in good health and CMV-seronegative. Both conserved end residues are trimmed from each CDR3. Each record gives: V gene, J gene, CDR3 protein.

TRBV19,TRBJ2-1,ASSIIGDAYNEQF
TRBV7-9,TRBJ2-3,ASSRRTGTALDTQY
TRBV4-1,TRBJ1-5,ASSPQGKPPQH
TRBV5-4,TRBJ2-6,ASSLRGSGANVLT
TRBV4-1,TRBJ2-1,ASSLEDRAYNEQF
TRBV6-1,TRBJ1-3,ASSVQWTGGAGNTIY
TRBV13,TRBJ2-7,ASSLGQAEQY
TRBV4-1,TRBJ1-2,ASSQVGGKRSGYT
TRBV23-1,TRBJ2-2,ASNGQGRFGELF
TRBV7-8,TRBJ1-1,ASSFRRGRTEAF
TRBV27,TRBJ2-5,ASGTGQGGETQY
TRBV9,TRBJ2-3,ASSARDSIDTQY
TRBV7-2,TRBJ2-7,ASSPRAGYEQY
TRBV5-8,TRBJ2-2,ASSLSGTRVAGELF
TRBV19,TRBJ1-3,ASRGLRQGSGNTIY
TRBV25-1,TRBJ1-3,ASTDRNSGNTIY
TRBV5-1,TRBJ1-1,ASSGGWQGNTEAF
TRBV7-8,TRBJ1-1,ASSLALTGVTEAF
TRBV9,TRBJ2-2,ASDRGQNTGELF
TRBV10-1,TRBJ2-7,ASSDVGQATPGQY
TRBV5-1,TRBJ1-5,ASSLEGIDQPQH
TRBV6-6,TRBJ2-4,ASSQGQYQY
TRBV6-1,TRBJ2-7,ASSEGWDSPYEQY
TRBV9,TRBJ1-2,ASSVDPNRGLNYGYT
TRBV15,TRBJ2-3,ATSKPGSPLDTQY
TRBV5-1,TRBJ2-3,ASSLTGPDTQY
TRBV27,TRBJ2-1,ASSLSSIDEQF
TRBV11-1,TRBJ2-7,ASSQGVSGTGVNLYEQY
TRBV6-1,TRBJ1-5,ASGLGNQPQH
TRBV14,TRBJ2-1,ASSQAVLAGGNEQF
TRBV7-9,TRBJ1-1,ASSLDSKKAF
TRBV19,TRBJ2-2,ASQNPSGVGELF
TRBV28,TRBJ1-2,ASTPGGGWNGYT
TRBV4-2,TRBJ2-5,ASSQGLPEGFQETQY
TRBV7-2,TRBJ2-3,ATGGAPTDTQY
TRBV15,TRBJ1-4,ATSRSGQLNLEEKLF
TRBV6-6,TRBJ2-7,ASSSKRAASYEQY
TRBV18,TRBJ1-1,ASSPGQGGAF
TRBV27,TRBJ2-5,ASRRDFKETQY
TRBV2,TRBJ1-1,ASGLGADTEAF
TRBV2,TRBJ1-3,ASSEARVKGSGNTIY